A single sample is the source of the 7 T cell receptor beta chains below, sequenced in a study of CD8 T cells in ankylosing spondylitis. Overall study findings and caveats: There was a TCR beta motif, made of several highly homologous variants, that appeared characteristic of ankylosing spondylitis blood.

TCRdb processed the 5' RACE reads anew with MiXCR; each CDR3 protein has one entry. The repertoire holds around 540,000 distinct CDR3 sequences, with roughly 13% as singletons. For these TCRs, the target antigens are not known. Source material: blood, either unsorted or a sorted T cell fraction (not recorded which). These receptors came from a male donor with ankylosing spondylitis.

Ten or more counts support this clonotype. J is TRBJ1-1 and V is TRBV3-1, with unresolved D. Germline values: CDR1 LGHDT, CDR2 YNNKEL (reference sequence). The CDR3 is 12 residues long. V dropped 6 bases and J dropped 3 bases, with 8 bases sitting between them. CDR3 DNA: TGTGCCAGCAGTCAGACGGACACTGAAGCTTTCTTT. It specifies CASSQTDTEAFF. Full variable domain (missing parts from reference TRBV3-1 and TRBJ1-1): DTAVSQTPKYLVTQMGNDKSIKCEQNLGHDTMYWYKQDSKKFLKIMFSYNNKELIINETVPNRFSPKSPDKAHLNLHINSLELGDSAVYFCASSQTDTEAFFGQGTRLTVV.

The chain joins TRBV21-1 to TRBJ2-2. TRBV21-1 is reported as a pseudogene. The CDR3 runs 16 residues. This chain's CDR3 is CASSKVTTGNTGELFF. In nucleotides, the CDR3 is TGTGCCAGCAGCAAAGTCACGACCGGGAACACCGGGGAGCTGTTTTTT.

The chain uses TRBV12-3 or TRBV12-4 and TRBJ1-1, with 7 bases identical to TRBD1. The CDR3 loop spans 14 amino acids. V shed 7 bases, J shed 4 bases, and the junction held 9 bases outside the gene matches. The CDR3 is CASIKSQGGTEAFF. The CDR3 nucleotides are TGTGCCAGCATCAAATCGCAGGGGGGCACTGAAGCTTTCTTT.

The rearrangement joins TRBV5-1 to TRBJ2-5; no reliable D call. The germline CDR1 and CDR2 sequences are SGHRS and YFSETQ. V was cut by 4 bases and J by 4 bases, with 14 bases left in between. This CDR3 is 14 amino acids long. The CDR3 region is CASSIQRTGETQYF. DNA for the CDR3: TGCGCCAGCAGCATCCAGAGAACTGGAGAGACCCAGTACTTC.

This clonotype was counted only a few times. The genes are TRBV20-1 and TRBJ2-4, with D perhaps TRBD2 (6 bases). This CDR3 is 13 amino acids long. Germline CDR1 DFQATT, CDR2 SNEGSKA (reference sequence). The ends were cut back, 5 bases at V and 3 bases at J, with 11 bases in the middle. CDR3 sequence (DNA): TGCAGTGCTTTTCAGGGAGGCAAAAACATTCAGTACTTC. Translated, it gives CSAFQGGKNIQYF.

The CDR3 DNA is TGCGCCAGCAGCCAACTGACAGGGGCGGCAGATACGCAGTATTTT. It specifies CASSQLTGAADTQYF. The rearrangement links TRBV4-1 to TRBJ2-3, with 8 positions matching TRBD1. The length of the CDR3 is 15 residues. Germline loops: CDR1 MGHRA, CDR2 YSYEKL. Trimming cost V 2 bases and J 4 bases; bases outside gene matches: 5.

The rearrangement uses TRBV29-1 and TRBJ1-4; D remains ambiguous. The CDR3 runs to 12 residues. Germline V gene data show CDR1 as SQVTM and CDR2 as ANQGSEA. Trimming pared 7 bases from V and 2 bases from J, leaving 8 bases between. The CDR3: CSAGGTNEKLFF. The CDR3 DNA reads TGCAGCGCCGGCGGGACTAATGAAAAACTGTTTTTT.